Sequencing of this TCR beta chain was carried out in a study of human T cells and chemical hapten exposure (dated by TCRdb to the early 2020s). Background for the entire study: For sensitization, 2% DPC in acetone was applied to a roughly 2 cm by roughly 2 cm area of upper inner arm skin. Throughout the approximately 24-week study period, patients were also given weekly therapeutic DPC doses on the scalp. Patch testing was done on the upper back using Finn chambers containing 0.01% DPC, and results were scored after 6 days according to International Contact Dermatitis Research Group standards. Alopecia areata with under or over 50% scalp involvement, alopecia totalis and alopecia universalis were represented in the patient cohort, which was mostly female. Libraries were pooled for sequencing, and per-sample TCR yields varied mainly because of small differences in library volumes within the pool. Peripheral blood TCR repertoire changes were tracked in vivo in alopecia patients during primary and secondary sensitization to the hapten diphenylcyclopropenone (DPC). Blood was sampled from patients pre-sensitization (week 0) and at 2, 6 and about 24 weeks after DPC sensitization. For TCR sequencing, blood came from some 31 alopecia patients at anywhere from one to four time points (pre-sensitization, 2, 6 and 24 weeks). Beyond this particular receptor, the publication reports: DPC sensitization did not change the number of TCRs with a frequency above 1 in 1000, and there was no evidence of changes in global repertoire structure. Compared with pre-sensitization or healthy control sets, expanded TCRs formed significantly more large CDR3 similarity clusters, which is consistent with antigen-driven responses. After repeated subsampling, the strength of the expansion versus patch-test correlation and the threshold at which it became significant changed. The number of PT1 expanded TCRs positively correlated with patch test score, significant at thresholds 8, 16 and 32 but not 4. Because every patient had alopecia, a presumed autoimmune disease, the patients' immune response might differ from that of healthy individuals.

This clonotype was detected a few times. There is no known antigen for this receptor. Base qualities were left out, and no much larger clone turns up one base away. What this sample's time point label stands for: pre-sensitization, week 0. The sample's treatment or condition, from its label and the paper: therapeutic diphenylcyclopropenone sensitization with weekly scalp DPC. At every patch-test visit, the blood draw took place before the patch test was put on. Eligible patients were aged 18 to 70, diagnosed with alopecia, deemed suitable for DPC therapy, and excluded if pregnant. Total RNA was extracted from unfractionated whole blood collected in Tempus Blood RNA tubes. Reading from cysteine to phenylalanine, the CDR3 counts 15 amino acids. Of all the DNA, just the CDR3 is kept, 45 bases in frame from base 1. V loses 4 bases, J loses 0 bases, and the germline ends lie 11 bases apart. CDR1 and CDR2 are read off the germline V gene as SGHDT and YYEEEE.

The library was generated by RACE. This sample was sequenced with a NextSeq 500. During library preparation, unique molecular identifiers were attached to individual cDNA molecules so that TCRs could be counted quantitatively and reproducibly. Both TCR alpha and TCR beta chains were sequenced from each blood RNA sample. The original methods were these. The median number of TCRs per sample was some 100,000, ranging from roughly 20,000 to 700,000. The Decombinator software suite was used to annotate V, J and CDR3 in the TCR reads. For PS versus PT1 abundance plots, all samples were subsampled to the same number of TCRs (28,000). TCRs were defined as expanded if absent before sensitization and observed at least eight times at the 2-week time point. TCRdb reran the public reads through fastp at Q25 and MiXCR, keeping productive beta chains. A single entry per CDR3 protein holds the most common genes and DNA from its merged rows. V and J calls and clone size were set by TCRdb, not the authors. Across this sample there are around 300,000 distinct CDR3 sequences, with around 5% seen only once. The top ten hold over 7% of the sample.

The sample in question was whole blood, obtained in connection with sensitization to the hapten diphenylcyclopropenone (DPC). The receptor was derived from a woman aged 18-30 years with alopecia areata. Some clones in this sample may be carry-over from other donors' samples. The sequence joins TRBV5-6 to TRBJ2-1, with the D segment identity uncertain. CDR3 reads: CASSMGIGSYNEQFF. The DNA sequence is as follows: TGTGCCAGCAGCATGGGGATAGGCTCCTACAATGAGCAGTTCTTC.